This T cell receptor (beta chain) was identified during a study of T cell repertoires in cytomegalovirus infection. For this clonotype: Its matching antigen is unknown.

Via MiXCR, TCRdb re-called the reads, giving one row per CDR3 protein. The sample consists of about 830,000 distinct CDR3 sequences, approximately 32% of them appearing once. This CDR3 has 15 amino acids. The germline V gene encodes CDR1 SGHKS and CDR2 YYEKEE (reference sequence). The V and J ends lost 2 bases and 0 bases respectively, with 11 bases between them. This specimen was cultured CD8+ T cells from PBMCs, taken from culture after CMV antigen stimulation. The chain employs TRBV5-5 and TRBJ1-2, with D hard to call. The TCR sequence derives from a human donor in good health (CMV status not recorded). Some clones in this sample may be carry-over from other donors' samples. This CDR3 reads CASSFFKPANYGYTF. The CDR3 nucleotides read TGTGCCAGCAGCTTTTTTAAGCCTGCTAACTATGGCTACACCTTC.